The rows below give T cell receptor beta chains drawn from one sample of a study of blood T cell repertoires in COVID-19. Here immunoSEQ multiplex PCR was the method, and the copy in TCRdb shows in-frame clones only, minus some. The profile shows about 180,000 clones, 84% of them singletons. Sequenced sample: PBMCs or T cells enriched from blood (not recorded which). The receptors were sampled from a man aged 45-60 years who had recovered from COVID-19. The conserved cysteine and the conserved F or W are not part of the CDR3 here. A D gene is named only where the DNA matches it firmly. For some rows the clone size is stated as once, few or many, or as a class when expanded; others skip it.

v_call	d_call	cdr3_length	clone_size	j_call	cdr3_aa
TRBV10-3	TRBD2	13	-	TRBJ2-3	AIRTGTSLTDTQY
TRBV7-8	-	12	-	TRBJ2-7	ASSRTVGSYEQY
TRBV6-5	-	12	-	TRBJ2-7	ASSNNSPTYEQY
TRBV19	-	13	-	TRBJ1-5	ASSIGRVPNQPQH
TRBV6-5	TRBD1	14	-	TRBJ2-7	ASSHSRDRGLYEQY
TRBV7-3	TRBD2	15	-	TRBJ2-3	ASSLAGGSRGTDTQY
TRBV19	-	13	once	TRBJ2-7	ASSTTDSSAYEQY
TRBV19	TRBD1	13	-	TRBJ2-3	ASSIKGAKTDTQY
TRBV3-1/TRBV3-2	TRBD1	13	-	TRBJ1-4	ASSLRTGVYEKLF
TRBV18	TRBD1	14	-	TRBJ2-7	ASSPLGQGAGYEQY
TRBV27	-	14	-	TRBJ1-4	ASSLSPGLPQEKLF
TRBV7-9	-	13	-	TRBJ1-4	ASSLAAGDNEKLF
TRBV29-1	-	10	few	TRBJ1-4	SAGWGGEKLF
TRBV7-6	-	13	-	TRBJ1-5	ASSLSGNSNQPQH
TRBV29-1	-	10	-	TRBJ2-4	SVEVGGPIQY
TRBV5-1	TRBD1	15	-	TRBJ1-1	ASSLSGTGLVNTEAF
TRBV11-1	TRBD2	13	-	TRBJ2-3	ASSSGLAGTDTQY
TRBV7-8	TRBD1	12	many	TRBJ2-7	ASSVRDRVREQY
TRBV5-1	TRBD2	13	-	TRBJ2-1	ASSLTGLAGDEQF
TRBV10-2	-	12	few	TRBJ1-5	ASNQGLDSQSQH
TRBV6-4	-	11	-	TRBJ2-1	ASSDGAYNEQF
TRBV28	TRBD1	16	-	TRBJ1-2	ASSSAGQGQGSNYGYT
TRBV27	TRBD1	13	-	TRBJ1-5	ASRLGQGSNQPQH
TRBV3-1/TRBV3-2	TRBD1	13	-	TRBJ1-5	ASSLDRGHNQPQH
TRBV7-9	-	10	-	TRBJ2-3	ASSFSLDTQY
TRBV6-5	TRBD1	13	once	TRBJ1-5	ASSDRGFSNQPQH